The rows below give T cell receptor beta chains drawn from one sample of a study of T cell responses to AZD1222 COVID-19 vaccine. The assay was immunoSEQ multiplex PCR, and TCRdb's table has in-frame clones only and misses some. The sample records some 130,000 clones, roughly 90% being singletons. This material consisted of peripheral blood, taken on day 0 of AZD1222 vaccination. The receptors were sampled from an adult in good health. Each CDR3 is given with its conserved first and last residue. The D gene is left open where the match is weak. Rows give clone size only sometimes, using once, few, many, or a class for an expanded clone.

TRBD1,TRBV12-3/TRBV12-4,TRBJ1-2,NA,TGTGCCAGCCGGGACAGACCTAACTATGGCTACACCTTC,CASRDRPNYGYTF
TRBD1,TRBV18,TRBJ2-1,NA,TGTGCCAGCTCCCTAAATATGGACAGGGGGCAGGGTGAGCAGTTCTTC,CASSLNMDRGQGEQFF
NA,TRBV9,TRBJ2-2,NA,TGTGCCAGCAGCGTAGCAACAGGGGAGGAGACGGGGGAGCTGTTTTTT,CASSVATGEETGELFF
NA,TRBV10-1,TRBJ1-1,NA,TGCGCCAGCAAGAGGGACGGGAACACTGAAGCTTTCTTT,CASKRDGNTEAFF
NA,TRBV7-9,TRBJ1-1,NA,TGTGCCAGCAGCCTTGATATGATAAGCACTGAAGCTTTCTTT,CASSLDMISTEAFF
NA,TRBV19,TRBJ1-5,NA,TGTGCCAGTAGTATATCGTTTTTTTGGTCCCAGGTAGATCAGCCCCAGCATTTT,CASSISFFWSQVDQPQHF
TRBD1,TRBV4-1,TRBJ1-1,NA,TGCGCCAGCAGCCCACACAGGGGGCAGGGCACTGAAGCTTTCTTT,CASSPHRGQGTEAFF
TRBD2,TRBV5-4,TRBJ2-1,NA,TGTGCCAGCAGCTCAAATCTAGCGGGAGAGTTGTTCTTC,CASSSNLAGELFF
NA,TRBV5-1,TRBJ1-2,NA,TGCGCCAGCAGCTTAACTAACTATGGCTACACCTTC,CASSLTNYGYTF
NA,TRBV19,TRBJ1-2,NA,TGTGCCAGTAATTTGGGACCGGGAGGAGACTATGGCTACACCTTC,CASNLGPGGDYGYTF
NA,TRBV12-3/TRBV12-4,TRBJ1-5,NA,TGTGCCAGCAGTCCCCAGGCGAATCAGCCCCAGCATTTT,CASSPQANQPQHF
NA,TRBV24-1,TRBJ2-2,NA,TGTGCCACCAGTGATTCCCGGGGTAGCAGAAACACCGGGGAGCTGTTTTTT,CATSDSRGSRNTGELFF
NA,TRBV19,TRBJ2-2,NA,TGTGCCACCAAGGCCGGGGCGCGGTCCGACACCGGGGAGCTGTTTTTT,CATKAGARSDTGELFF
TRBD1,TRBV19,TRBJ1-1,NA,TGTGCCAGTACCCTCCTTCCGGGACAGGGGTCGATCAACACTGAAGCTTTCTTT,CASTLLPGQGSINTEAFF
NA,TRBV7-3,TRBJ1-2,NA,TGTGCCAGCAGCTTAGCCCCAGGGGCTGGCTACACCTTC,CASSLAPGAGYTF
NA,TRBV7-2,TRBJ2-6,NA,TGTGCCAGCAGCTCTGGGGCCAACGTCCTGACTTTC,CASSSGANVLTF
NA,TRBV6-2/TRBV6-3,TRBJ2-1,NA,TGTGCCAGCAGTTCTTCCCAGGACTGGGGACGTAACAATGAGCAGTTCTTC,CASSSSQDWGRNNEQFF
TRBD2,TRBV19,TRBJ2-3,NA,TGTGCCAACCAGACTAGCGGGCCGATGGATACGCAGTATTTT,CANQTSGPMDTQYF
NA,TRBV7-2,TRBJ1-5,NA,TGTGCCAGCAGCTTGAGACGGAGCAATCAGCCCCAGCATTTT,CASSLRRSNQPQHF
TRBD1,TRBV27,TRBJ1-2,NA,TGTGCCAGCAGTCCCTGGACAGGGGATCTGTCCTATGGCTACACCTTC,CASSPWTGDLSYGYTF
NA,TRBV28,TRBJ1-1,NA,TGTGCCAGCAGTTTATTAGGGGCGAGCACTGAAGCTTTCTTT,CASSLLGASTEAFF
NA,TRBV6-2/TRBV6-3,TRBJ2-1,NA,TGTGCCAGCAGTTATCGTGGGGTCTACAATGAGCAGTTCTTC,CASSYRGVYNEQFF
TRBD1,TRBV15,TRBJ1-2,NA,TGTGCCACCAGCGGACAGGCGGGGAACTATGGCTACACCTTC,CATSGQAGNYGYTF
NA,TRBV7-8,TRBJ1-2,NA,TGTGCCAGCAGCTTAGACGCAGGGGTGAACTATGGCTACACCTTC,CASSLDAGVNYGYTF
NA,TRBV13,TRBJ1-1,NA,TGTGCCAGCAGCTTAGACAGCGTGAACACTGAAGCTTTCTTT,CASSLDSVNTEAFF
NA,TRBV3-1/TRBV3-2,TRBJ1-1,NA,TGTGCCAGCAGCCAAGATGGGACCCGACGGGGGCTTGCCAACACTGAAGCTTTCTTT,CASSQDGTRRGLANTEAFF
NA,TRBV12-3/TRBV12-4,TRBJ1-5,NA,TGTGCCAGCAGTTGGGACAATCAGCCCCAGCATTTT,CASSWDNQPQHF
NA,TRBV7-9,TRBJ1-1,NA,TGTGCCAGCAGCGCAACGATTAACACTGAAGCTTTCTTT,CASSATINTEAFF
TRBD1,TRBV28,TRBJ2-3,NA,TGTGCCAGCAGATCCCGTTCAAACAGGGGGCCCACAGATACGCAGTATTTT,CASRSRSNRGPTDTQYF
NA,TRBV3-1/TRBV3-2,TRBJ2-1,NA,TGTGCCAGCAGCCGTCGTGGTGTATACAATGAGCAGTTCTTC,CASSRRGVYNEQFF
NA,TRBV5-1,TRBJ1-1,NA,TGCGCCAGCAGCTTGGAACAGGGTGAAGCTTTCTTT,CASSLEQGEAFF
NA,TRBV29-1,TRBJ1-2,few,TGCAGCGTTGATCCCAGATATAACTATGGCTACACCTTC,CSVDPRYNYGYTF
NA,TRBV5-1,TRBJ2-7,NA,TGCGCCAGCAACCTGGCGCCCGGTAGTGGCTACGAGCAGTACTTC,CASNLAPGSGYEQYF
NA,TRBV28,TRBJ2-7,NA,TGTGCCAGCAGTTTGGGTCTTGGGCTAGGGGAGAACGAGCAGTACTTC,CASSLGLGLGENEQYF
TRBD1,TRBV3-1/TRBV3-2,TRBJ1-5,NA,TGTGCCAGCAGTTTAACAGGGGTTTATCAGCCCCAGCATTTT,CASSLTGVYQPQHF